This TCR beta chain was documented in a study of T cell responses to AZD1222 COVID-19 vaccine. Repertoires were generated with immunoSEQ multiplex PCR, while TCRdb's copy carries only in-frame clones and drops some. This sample yields more than 11,000 clones, of which approximately 84% are seen a single time; 39% belongs to the top ten. V was clipped by 0 bases and J by 3 bases; unmatched bases: 5. The CDR3 is 15 amino acids. Germline lookup yields CDR1 SGDLS and CDR2 YYNGEE. Sequenced here: peripheral blood, sampled 28 days after the second AZD1222 dose. The sequence was obtained from an adult who received the AZD1222 COVID-19 vaccine. The chain joins TRBV9 to TRBJ2-7; 8 nucleotides agree with TRBD1. CDR3 sequence reads: CASSVGTGMIYEQYF. The CDR3 nucleotides read TGTGCCAGCAGCGTAGGGACAGGGATGATCTACGAGCAGTACTTC. Together with reference TRBV9 and TRBJ2-7, the CDR3 gives the full variable domain: DSGVTQTPKHLITATGQRVTLRCSPRSGDLSVYWYQQSLDQGLQFLIQYYNGEERAKGNILERFSAQQFPDLHSELNLSSLELGDSALYFCASSVGTGMIYEQYFGPGTRLTVT.